This T cell receptor beta chain was retrieved from a study of blood T cell repertoires in COVID-19. On the study more broadly: T cells, B-cell-depleted T cells, or PBMCs supplied cDNA or gDNA.

V was pared by 5 bases and J by 5 bases, with 5 bases of the junction left unmatched. CDR3 length equals 15 residues. CDR1 is SGHAT and CDR2 is FQNNGV in the germline V gene. In the authors' methods: The assay estimated nucleated cells by amplifying reference gene primers. Assay: immunoSEQ multiplex PCR; the TCRdb copy retains only in-frame clones and omits some. The DNA gave D and trimming, while V, J and clone size come from that table. The sample lists 15,000 to 16,000 clones; roughly three quarters were seen once. The TCR sequence derives from a man in his 70s with active or convalescent COVID-19. J is TRBJ2-2 and V is TRBV11-2, with 10 bases aligning to TRBD2. The sequencing input was peripheral blood. CDR3 sequence (DNA): TGTGCCAGCAGCCGGACTAGCGGCCAGACCGGGGAGCTGTTTTTT. Translated: CASSRTSGQTGELFF.